This T cell receptor beta chain was found in a study of blood T cell repertoires in COVID-19. Background on the study: Nucleic acid was either cDNA or gDNA, and it came from T cells, B-cell-depleted T cells, or PBMCs.

This clone has a handful of counts. Only in-frame clones appear in the TCRdb table, and some are missing; sequencing was by immunoSEQ multiplex PCR. Among a few hundred thousand clones listed, over 75% were seen once. Germline V gene data show CDR1 as LNHDA and CDR2 as SQIVND (reference sequence). This CDR3 region has 13 residues. V gave up 1 base and J gave up 4 bases, with 7 bases separating them. Specimen: peripheral blood. The gene calls are TRBV19 and TRBJ1-2, with D maybe TRBD1 (6 bases). The sequence was obtained from a human donor in a cohort sampled during active COVID-19. This CDR3 is CASSIGQVYGYTF. The CDR3 DNA sequence: TGTGCCAGTAGTATAGGACAGGTCTATGGCTACACCTTC.